This T cell receptor (beta chain) was sequenced in a study of CD8 T cells in Susac syndrome. Purification of the CD8+ and CD4+ T cells relied on negative isolation, and TEMRA cells underwent FACS enrichment. From germline, CDR1 is SQVTM and CDR2 ANQGSEA. V shed 4 bases and J shed 9 bases, with 7 bases lying between them. The CDR3 contains 10 residues. When the RNA was reverse transcribed, random hexamers were used with an input of 0.5 to 1 ug. A single record per CDR3 protein comes from TCRdb applying MiXCR to the immunoSEQ multiplex PCR reads. The sample contains 250,000 to 350,000 distinct CDR3 sequences, 70% to 90% of which appear only once.

The TCR sequence derives from a human donor with multiple sclerosis. The sequenced sample was CD8+ T cells from PBMCs. The gene calls are TRBV29-1 and TRBJ2-1; no clear D. CDR3 sequence: CSVGVPEQFF. CDR3 nucleotide sequence: TGCAGCGTTGGGGTTCCTGAGCAGTTCTTC.